This T cell receptor beta chain was recovered during a study of blood T cell repertoires in COVID-19. TCRdb's copy holds only in-frame clones and misses some; the assay was immunoSEQ multiplex PCR. The top ten hold roughly 17% of the sample, which has 150,000 to 200,000 clones, around 79% seen once. This CDR3 spans 19 amino acids. Germline V CDR1 and CDR2: LNHDA, SQIVND (reference sequence). J gave up 0 bases and V 5 bases, and 16 bases lay outside the gene matches. The specimen sequenced was peripheral blood. This clonotype originated in a man aged 55 to 70 with active or convalescent COVID-19. The chain couples TRBV19 to TRBJ2-1, with TRBD2 identical over 7 bases. The DNA of the CDR3 is TGTGCCAGTAGTGACATCCTGGTCGGGGGGTTTAGCTCCTACAATGAGCAGTTCTTC. Its translation: CASSDILVGGFSSYNEQFF. Full variable domain (remainder filled in from reference TRBV19 and TRBJ2-1): DGGITQSPKYLFRKEGQNVTLSCEQNLNHDAMYWYRQDPGQGLRLIYYSQIVNDFQKGDIAEGYSVSREKKESFPLTVTSAQKNPTAFYLCASSDILVGGFSSYNEQFFGPGTRLTVL.